The 10 T cell receptor beta chains below all came from one sample that was sequenced in a study of blood T cell repertoires in COVID-19. Assay used: immunoSEQ multiplex PCR; TCRdb lists only in-frame clones, some missing. The sample lists tens of thousands of clones, 87% occurring once. The sample consisted of peripheral blood. The receptor source for this set is a man in his 60s with acute or convalescent COVID-19.

The chain is built from TRBV30 and TRBJ1-1; 8 positions match TRBD1. V was pared by 3 bases and J by 9 bases, with 12 bases of the junction left unmatched. CDR3 length: 14 amino acids. Germline V gene data show CDR1 as GTSNPN and CDR2 as SVGIG (reference sequence). The CDR3 region is CAWSALRTGLKAFF. CDR3 nucleotides: TGTGCCTGGAGCGCCCTCAGGACAGGGCTTAAAGCTTTCTTT.

Turning to this clone: Other DNA sequences within the sample encode an identical CDR3. The rearrangement links TRBV5-1 to TRBJ1-5; weak D call: TRBD1 (6 bases). The CDR3 runs to 15 residues. Germline V lookup: CDR1 SGHRS, CDR2 YFSETQ. V was clipped by 0 bases and J by 3 bases, with 10 bases between them. CDR3 in DNA: TGCGCCAGCAGCTTGGCGGGGGGCAACAATCAGCCCCAGCATTTT. Translated: CASSLAGGNNQPQHF.

Written as DNA, the CDR3 is TGCAGCGCGGTGCGGGACTATGGCTACACCTTC. It is translated as CSAVRDYGYTF. V and J are TRBV29-1 and TRBJ1-2; D unresolved. The CDR3 sequence is 11 residues long. The V and J ends lost 7 bases and 3 bases respectively, with 9 bases between them. CDR1 SQVTM and CDR2 ANQGSEA come from the germline V gene.

The DNA for the CDR3 is TGTGCCAGCAGCCAATCAGGGGGCGTCTTCTACACCTTC. It yields the protein CASSQSGGVFYTF. This chain connects TRBV3-1 (or the pseudogene TRBV3-2) to TRBJ1-2; 8 bases align to TRBD1. With 2 bases clipped from V and 10 bases from J, the junction kept 6 bases outside the gene matches. This CDR3 spans 13 amino acids. The germline CDR1 and CDR2 sequences are LGHDT and YNNKEL (reference sequence).

The chain employs TRBV6-5 and TRBJ1-4; D may be TRBD1 (5 bases). This CDR3 contains 15 residues. The ends were cut back, 0 bases at V and 5 bases at J, with 10 bases in the middle. CDR1 and CDR2 (germline): MNHEY, SVGAGI. DNA for the CDR3: TGTGCCAGCAGTTACTCGCGACAGACGAATGAAAAACTGTTTTTT. This gives the protein CASSYSRQTNEKLFF.

V is TRBV9 and J is TRBJ1-2, with D possibly being TRBD1 (6 bases). This CDR3 comprises 15 residues. V was trimmed by 3 bases and J by 6 bases, leaving 18 bases between them. From germline, CDR1 is SGDLS and CDR2 YYNGEE. Here the CDR3 reads CASSARGTSVNGYTF. The CDR3 DNA sequence: TGTGCCAGCAGCGCGCGAGGGACATCCGTTAATGGCTACACCTTC.

This chain connects TRBV19 to TRBJ2-4; no reliable D call. The CDR3 runs to 11 residues. Trimming took off 3 bases at V and 15 bases at J, with 12 bases between the two ends. Per the germline V gene, CDR1 is LNHDA and CDR2 is SQIVND (reference sequence). The CDR3 region is CASSIAAVRYF. In DNA form, the CDR3 reads TGTGCCAGTAGTATTGCTGCTGTGCGGTACTTC.

The V call is TRBV18, the J call TRBJ1-2, with 7 bases aligning to TRBD1. V was pared by 3 bases and J by 4 bases, with 8 bases of the junction left unmatched. In germline, CDR1 is KGHSH, CDR2 LQKENI. The CDR3 has 15 residues. CDR3 loop: CASSPNDRVSYGYTF. In nucleotides, the CDR3 is TGTGCCAGCTCACCGAACGACAGGGTTTCCTATGGCTACACCTTC.

This clone occurred a few times. This chain links TRBV5-1 with TRBJ2-7; the D gene is possibly TRBD1 (6 bases). Deletions cut 0 bases from V and 3 bases from J, with 13 bases between. This CDR3 region has 15 residues. The germline gives CDR1 SGHRS, CDR2 YFSETQ. CDR3 DNA sequence: TGCGCCAGCAGCTTGGAGACCACAGGGCACTACGAGCAGTACTTC. Protein: CASSLETTGHYEQYF.

The chain carries TRBV2 and TRBJ2-1; 8 bases agree with TRBD1. The germline V gene encodes CDR1 SNHLY and CDR2 FYNNEI. The trim removed 7 bases at V and 15 bases at J, leaving 14 bases unmatched. This CDR3 region has 13 residues. In nucleotides, the CDR3 is TGTGCCAGCAAGGAAGGGCAGGGGGCCCGCGGGTTCTTC. Translated, it gives CASKEGQGARGFF.